The entry that follows covers one T cell receptor (beta chain) sequence. The sample belongs to a study of T-cell memory formation after mild COVID-19. TCRdb redid the calling of the 5' RACE reads with MiXCR, one entry per CDR3 protein. The sample has 450,000 to 650,000 distinct CDR3 sequences; around 20% are singletons. The source material was PBMCs or a T cell subset sorted from them (not recorded which). This sequence originates from an adult woman who had mild COVID-19 (a few samples of this study predate the infection). Cell type and time point are not known.

The chain's CDR3 is CASSNRDTGELFF. The CDR3 DNA follows: TGCGCCAGCAGCAACAGGGATACCGGGGAGCTGTTTTTT. The chain combines TRBV5-1 with TRBJ2-2, with a weak D call TRBD1 (6 bases). V lost 4 bases and J 5 bases, leaving 9 bases between the germline ends. This CDR3 region has 13 residues. Germline V gene sequence: CDR1 SGHRS, CDR2 YFSETQ. Variable domain in full (rest from reference TRBV5-1 and TRBJ2-2): KAGVTQTPRYLIKTRGQQVTLSCSPISGHRSVSWYQQTPGQGLQFLFEYFSETQRNKGNFPGRFSGRQFSNSRSEMNVSTLELGDSALYLCASSNRDTGELFFGEGSRLTVL.